The 13 T cell receptor beta chains given below trace back to one sample, sequenced in a study of T cell repertoires in cytomegalovirus infection (dated by TCRdb to the late 2010s). Sequenced using an Illumina HiSeq 1500. The public reads were reanalyzed by TCRdb: fastp trimming at Q25, MiXCR alignment, in-frame beta chains only. Duplicate CDR3 protein sequences are folded into a single record with the most common DNA and genes. The sample records hundreds of thousands of distinct CDR3 sequences, about 33% of which are singletons. The ten biggest clones cover 17% of the sample. No antigens are known for them. What this sample's treatment or condition label stands for: in vitro stimulation with specific CMV peptide epitopes to enrich CMV-specific T cells. The sample in question was cultured PBMCs, obtained from culture after CMV antigen stimulation. The receptors stem from a human donor in good health (CMV status not recorded). Some clones in this sample may be carry-over from other donors' samples.

V and J are TRBV4-2 and TRBJ2-1; no clear D gene. The germline V and J ends were trimmed by 0 bases and 5 bases, with 8 bases remaining between them. This CDR3 spans 14 amino acids. Germline CDR1 LGHNA, CDR2 YNFKEQ. The CDR3 bases are TGTGCCAGCAGCCAAGATCACAAGGACAATGAGCAGTTCTTC. Its protein is CASSQDHKDNEQFF.

The J gene is TRBJ2-7, the V gene TRBV10-2, with 8 bases that match TRBD1. The junction had 4 bases not matched to a gene; V was cut back by 10 bases and J by 2 bases. CDR3 length: 12 amino acids. Germline assignment: CDR1 WSHSY and CDR2 SAAADI. The CDR3 DNA is TGCGCCACAGGACAGGGACCCTACGAGCAGTACGTC. Translated, it gives CATGQGPYEQYV.

This clonotype was recorded a few times. The chain links TRBV19 to TRBJ2-1; D call uncertain. The V end lost 7 bases, the J end lost 4 bases, and 8 bases lay between the germline ends. Germline assignment: CDR1 LNHDA and CDR2 SQIVND (reference sequence). The length of the CDR3 is 12 residues. The CDR3 DNA sequence: TGTGCCAGTATCAGCAAGTACAATGAGCAGTTCTTC. Translating it yields CASISKYNEQFF.

This clonotype was seen once. The J gene is TRBJ1-5, the V gene TRBV12-3 or TRBV12-4; no clear D. CDR3 length: 15 amino acids. Between the trimmed V and J ends, which lost 5 bases and 5 bases, there was a span of 16 bases. The CDR3 is CASSPRGPQDQPQHF. CDR3 nucleotide sequence: TGTGCCAGCAGTCCACGGGGTCCTCAGGATCAGCCCCAGCATTTT.

This clonotype came up once. The rearrangement uses TRBV20-1 and TRBJ1-2; D is unresolved. The length of the CDR3 is 11 residues. Germline V gene lookup returns CDR1 DFQATT and CDR2 SNEGSKA (reference sequence). Trimming removed 6 bases from V and 8 bases from J, with 13 bases in between. CDR3 in DNA: TGCAGTGCCCCCGACGGCTGGGGCTACACCTTC. Amino acids: CSAPDGWGYTF.

The chain combines TRBV6-2 or TRBV6-3 with TRBJ1-2; unclear D gene. Germline loops: CDR1 MNHEY, CDR2 SVGEGT. CDR3 length: 11 residues. V was trimmed by 6 bases and J by 8 bases, leaving 10 bases between them. CDR3 loop: CASSKTWGYTF. For the CDR3, the DNA is TGTGCCAGCAGCAAAACTTGGGGCTACACCTTC.

The chain couples TRBV28 to TRBJ2-2, with 9 nucleotides matching TRBD2. The V gene end was trimmed by 7 bases and the J gene end by 4 bases; junction bases not matched to a gene: 10. The CDR3 spans 16 residues. Germline CDR1 reads MDHEN; CDR2 reads SYDVKM. The CDR3 DNA sequence: TGTGCCAGCACCTTTGAAGGACTAGCGTCCACCGGGGAGCTGTTTTTT. It translates to CASTFEGLASTGELFF.

This clonotype occurred many times. V gene TRBV4-1 combines with J gene TRBJ2-2; tentatively, D is TRBD2 (7 bases). Trimming left V 1 base short and J 2 bases short, with 14 bases between. The CDR3 loop spans 17 amino acids. The germline V gene encodes CDR1 MGHRA and CDR2 YSYEKL. The CDR3 DNA is TGCGCCAGCAGCCAAGTTCAGGGAGGGGGTAACACCGGGGAGCTGTTTTTT. Amino acids: CASSQVQGGGNTGELFF.

The rearrangement links TRBV2 to TRBJ2-7; D perhaps matches TRBD1 (5 bases). The germline V and J ends were trimmed by 9 bases and 3 bases, with 12 bases remaining between them. In germline, CDR1 is SNHLY, CDR2 FYNNEI. The CDR3 is made up of 12 amino acids. The DNA for the CDR3 is TGTGCCAGTCAAGGCAGGGACTACGAGCAGTACTTC. Residues: CASQGRDYEQYF.

The rearrangement links TRBV29-1 to TRBJ2-7; TRBD2 matches 9 bases. V was pared by 0 bases and J by 2 bases, with 17 bases of the junction left unmatched. CDR1 and CDR2 from the germline V gene are SQVTM and ANQGSEA. The CDR3 is 19 residues long. The CDR3 nucleotides read TGCAGCGTTGAAGAACGGAGACTAGCGGTGGCCAACTGCGCCTACGAGCAGTACGTC. It yields the protein CSVEERRLAVANCAYEQYV.

The CDR3 here is CASTGGQGRTNYGYTF. CDR3 in DNA: TGTGCCAGCACCGGAGGGCAGGGGAGGACTAACTATGGCTACACCTTC. This rearrangement joins TRBV2 to TRBJ1-2; tentatively, D is TRBD1 (6 bases). The CDR3 contains 16 residues. Germline values: CDR1 SNHLY, CDR2 FYNNEI. The V end lost 7 bases, the J end lost 0 bases, and 18 bases lay between the germline ends.

The rearrangement joins TRBV6-2 or TRBV6-3 to TRBJ2-1; D is ambiguous. The CDR3 extends over 13 amino acids. Germline-derived CDR1 and CDR2 are MNHEY and SVGEGT. V lost 8 bases, J lost 2 bases, and 10 bases lay in between. CDR3 in amino acids: CASLTNPYNEQFF. CDR3 DNA: TGTGCCAGCTTGACCAATCCCTACAATGAGCAGTTCTTC.

The sample holds a few counts of this clonotype. The chain has TRBV27 and TRBJ2-3, with D maybe TRBD1 (5 bases). Germline-derived CDR1 and CDR2 are MNHEY and SMNVEV (reference sequence). The V end was cut by 5 bases, the J end by 1 base, with 13 bases between. The CDR3 sequence is 15 residues long. CDR3 sequence (DNA): TGTGCCAGCAGTCCACTGTTAGGGGGCACAGATACGCAGTATTTT. Residues: CASSPLLGGTDTQYF.